Reported below is one T cell receptor (beta chain). This record comes from a study of blood T cell repertoires in COVID-19. Overall study context: Sites in the United States, Italy and Spain provided acute and convalescent COVID-19 samples. PBMCs, B-cell-depleted T cells, or T cells provided the cDNA or gDNA that made up the material.

The germline gives CDR1 MGHRA, CDR2 YSYEKL. The CDR3 totals 13 residues. V was cut by 0 bases and J by 3 bases, with 3 bases left in between. Per the original data handling: Estimation of nucleated cell counts was performed using reference gene primer amplification. The data were produced by immunoSEQ multiplex PCR, yet TCRdb's version contains in-frame clones alone and is incomplete. Clone size and V and J calls were adopted from that table, with D and trimming inferred from the DNA. This table has around 300,000 clones, about 89% appearing once. This sequence was found in a woman aged 40 to 50 who had recovered from COVID-19. The genes are TRBV4-1 and TRBJ2-1; D remains unclear. Material: peripheral blood. The CDR3 region is CASSQDVYNEQFF. For the CDR3, the DNA is TGCGCCAGCAGCCAAGACGTCTACAATGAGCAGTTCTTC.